The 32 T cell receptor beta chains given below trace back to one sample, sequenced in a study of technical replicates of blood from several donors. Here immunoSEQ multiplex PCR was the method, and the copy in TCRdb shows in-frame clones only, minus some. Here the sample spans roughly 14,000 clones, 80% to 90% being singletons. The specimen was PBMCs. The source is a human donor in good health.

The V gene is TRBV29-1, the J gene TRBJ1-1; TRBD1 is a possible D gene (6 bases). CDR1 and CDR2 (germline): SQVTM, ANQGSEA. Trimming took 7 bases from V and 6 from J, leaving 21 bases between them. CDR3 length equals 14 residues. Here the CDR3 DNA reads TGCAGCGCCCGAGGGGGTCGAGGTGACTCTGAAGCTTTCTTT. It is translated as CSARGGRGDSEAFF.

The V call is TRBV6-6, the J call TRBJ2-3; D may be TRBD1 (5 bases). The V end lost 2 bases, the J end lost 1 base, and 10 bases lay between the germline ends. This CDR3 is 15 amino acids long. Germline assignment: CDR1 MNHNY and CDR2 SVGAGI (reference sequence). The CDR3 is CASSYGATRTDTQYF. CDR3 in DNA: TGTGCCAGCAGTTACGGGGCTACGCGCACAGATACGCAGTATTTT.

The gene calls are TRBV11-2 and TRBJ2-3; D call uncertain. This CDR3 comprises 12 residues. Trimming shortened V by 1 base and J by 6 bases, and 5 bases separated the two germline ends. The germline CDR1 and CDR2 sequences are SGHAT and FQNNGV. The CDR3 is CASSLAYDTQYF. The CDR3 DNA reads TGTGCCAGCAGCTTAGCTTATGATACGCAGTATTTT.

The chain has TRBV19 and TRBJ2-1, with 16 bases lining up with TRBD2. V was clipped by 5 bases and J by 9 bases; unmatched bases: 22. The germline gives CDR1 LNHDA, CDR2 SQIVND (reference sequence). CDR3 size: 21 residues. The CDR3 loop is CASSSDYRGTSGRAFTSEQFF. CDR3 DNA: TGTGCCAGTAGTTCAGACTACAGGGGGACTAGCGGGAGGGCCTTTACATCTGAGCAGTTCTTC.

The rearrangement links TRBV15 to TRBJ1-2, with 9 bases that match TRBD1. With V trimmed by 0 bases and J by 4 bases, 6 bases remained unmatched. This CDR3 comprises 16 residues. CDR1 and CDR2 (germline): LNHNV, YYDKDF (reference sequence). The CDR3 DNA sequence: TGTGCCACCAGCAGAGACAGGGACAGGGCTACCTATGGCTACACCTTC. It is translated as CATSRDRDRATYGYTF.

The chain employs TRBV5-1 and TRBJ1-1, with no clear D. The CDR3 loop spans 14 amino acids. CDR1 is SGHRS and CDR2 is YFSETQ in the germline V gene. The ends were cut back, 4 bases at V and 10 bases at J, with 20 bases in the middle. CDR3 bases: TGCGCCAGCAGCGGCGAGAGGGCTCCCGGAGGAGCTTTCTTT. The encoded protein is CASSGERAPGGAFF.

This chain connects TRBV5-1 to TRBJ2-2, with 9 bases fitting TRBD2. In germline, CDR1 is SGHRS, CDR2 YFSETQ. V lost 2 bases, J lost 5 bases, and 7 bases stayed unmatched. This CDR3 has 16 amino acids. The CDR3 DNA is TGCGCCAGCAGCTTAAGCGGGGGGTTAGGAACCGGGGAGCTGTTTTTT. It specifies CASSLSGGLGTGELFF. The variable domain in full, with the rest retrieved from reference TRBV5-1 and TRBJ2-2, is KAGVTQTPRYLIKTRGQQVTLSCSPISGHRSVSWYQQTPGQGLQFLFEYFSETQRNKGNFPGRFSGRQFSNSRSEMNVSTLELGDSALYLCASSLSGGLGTGELFFGEGSRLTVL.

This clone appeared once. V usage is TRBV19 and J usage is TRBJ2-1, with D maybe TRBD1 (5 bases). The V and J ends lost 4 bases and 0 bases respectively, with 13 bases between them. This CDR3 is 16 amino acids long. CDR1 LNHDA and CDR2 SQIVND come from the germline V gene (reference sequence). The CDR3 DNA is TGTGCCAGTAGTAGGACCGGACAAGGCTCCTACAATGAGCAGTTCTTC. Amino acid sequence: CASSRTGQGSYNEQFF.

The chain has TRBV6-5 and TRBJ1-2; tentatively, D is TRBD1 (6 bases). CDR1 is MNHEY, CDR2 SVGAGI, per germline. V lost 2 bases and J 3 bases, leaving 13 bases between the germline ends. The CDR3 is 15 amino acids. The CDR3 DNA reads TGTGCCAGCAGTTACGGGGGCCTCGGGGACTATGGCTACACCTTC. The encoded protein is CASSYGGLGDYGYTF.

The chain's CDR3 is CSVGGGTGNTIYF. CDR3 bases: TGCAGCGTTGGCGGGGGGACTGGAAACACCATATATTTT. V and J are TRBV29-1 and TRBJ1-3; the D gene is possibly TRBD1 (5 bases). In germline, CDR1 is SQVTM, CDR2 ANQGSEA. Trimming shortened V by 4 bases and J by 2 bases, and 9 bases separated the two germline ends. The CDR3 loop spans 13 amino acids.

This clone has just one count. The chain joins TRBV2 to TRBJ2-3, with D possibly TRBD1 on 5 matching bases. Germline V lookup: CDR1 SNHLY, CDR2 FYNNEI. V was trimmed by 4 bases and J by 4 bases, leaving 12 bases between them. The CDR3 sequence is 14 residues long. CDR3 protein: CASSALQGSDTQYF. The CDR3 DNA sequence: TGTGCCAGCAGTGCCCTTCAGGGATCAGATACGCAGTATTTT.

The chain links TRBV5-1 to TRBJ1-1; 8 bases fit TRBD1. The V gene's germline CDR1 is SGHRS and CDR2 YFSETQ. The ends lost 5 bases at V and 4 bases at J; junction bases unmatched: 7. The CDR3 spans 14 residues. The CDR3 protein is CASSSDRGGTEAFF. The CDR3 nucleotides are TGCGCCAGCAGTTCCGACAGGGGCGGCACTGAAGCTTTCTTT.

This chain links TRBV27 with TRBJ2-7; 8 bases map to TRBD2. The ends lost 5 bases at V and 3 bases at J; junction bases unmatched: 3. This CDR3 is built from 13 residues. Germline values: CDR1 MNHEY, CDR2 SMNVEV (reference sequence). Here the CDR3 reads CASSPGGLYEQYF. Here the CDR3 DNA reads TGTGCCAGCAGTCCGGGAGGGCTCTACGAGCAGTACTTC.

The chain has TRBV6-1 and TRBJ1-5; 9 bases fit TRBD1. CDR1 MNHNS and CDR2 SASEGT come from the germline V gene. V lost 6 bases, J lost 7 bases, and 4 bases stayed unmatched. CDR3 length: 13 residues. The CDR3 sequence: CASSRDREQPQHF. The CDR3 region has the DNA TGTGCCAGCAGCAGGGACAGGGAGCAGCCCCAGCATTTT.

This rearrangement joins TRBV27 to TRBJ2-2; perhaps TRBD1 as D (5 bases). Germline V lookup: CDR1 MNHEY, CDR2 SMNVEV (reference sequence). V lost 8 bases to trimming and J lost 0 bases, with 13 bases between them. This CDR3 spans 15 amino acids. The CDR3 loop is CASGALRANTGELFF. DNA of the CDR3: TGTGCCAGCGGGGCTCTTCGTGCGAACACCGGGGAGCTGTTTTTT.

This chain connects TRBV5-1 to TRBJ1-1; tentatively, D is TRBD1 (5 bases). Germline CDR1 reads SGHRS; CDR2 reads YFSETQ. This CDR3 is built from 15 residues. V was pared by 1 base and J by 4 bases, with 14 bases between. DNA for the CDR3: TGCGCCAGCAGCTTGAGGTCGGAGGGGACCACTGAAGCTTTCTTT. It encodes CASSLRSEGTTEAFF.

The rearrangement uses TRBV5-8 and TRBJ2-7; no clear D gene. The V gene's germline CDR1 is SGHTS and CDR2 YDEGEE. The CDR3 is made up of 12 amino acids. The germline V and J ends were trimmed by 0 bases and 4 bases, with 5 bases remaining between them. The CDR3 coding sequence is TGTGCCAGCAGCTTGGGCGGATACGAGCAGTACTTC. This sequence encodes CASSLGGYEQYF.

The V and J genes are TRBV10-2 and TRBJ2-7; a possible D gene is TRBD2 (5 bases). The ends were cut back, 11 bases at V and 3 bases at J, with 17 bases in the middle. Germline V gene sequence: CDR1 WSHSY, CDR2 SAAADI. The CDR3 spans 13 residues. The CDR3 bases are TGCGCCTCCGGGGTCACCAGGAACTACGAGCAGTACTTC. Protein product: CASGVTRNYEQYF.

The chain is built from TRBV5-4 and TRBJ1-3; TRBD1 is a possible D gene (5 bases). The CDR3 is 14 amino acids. Trimming left V 5 bases short and J 2 bases short, with 11 bases between. Germline CDR1 SGHNT, CDR2 YYREEE (reference sequence). The CDR3 region has the DNA TGTGCCAGCAGTCTCGACAGTCCTGGAAACACCATATATTTT. Translation gives CASSLDSPGNTIYF.

This clone was seen only once. Here the CDR3 DNA reads TGTGCCAGCAGCCCGGGACAGGGGCACGATGAGCAGTTCTTC. Translated: CASSPGQGHDEQFF. The rearrangement joins TRBV5-6 to TRBJ2-1; 10 bases line up with TRBD1. The CDR3 covers 14 residues. Per germline, CDR1 SGHDT and CDR2 YYEEEE. V shed 4 bases and J 8 bases; nucleotides not matched to a gene: 6.

This clone was detected only once. The chain carries TRBV6-1 and TRBJ2-7; D is undetermined. The V and J ends lost 1 base and 4 bases respectively, with 14 bases between them. Germline CDR1 reads MNHNS; CDR2 reads SASEGT. The CDR3 has 15 residues. CDR3 protein: CASSEVGSLIYEQYF. CDR3 sequence (DNA): TGTGCCAGCAGTGAAGTCGGTAGTTTGATTTACGAGCAGTACTTC.

The J gene is TRBJ2-5, the V gene TRBV7-9; 13 bases agree with TRBD2. The junction had 11 bases not matched to a gene; V was cut back by 3 bases and J by 7 bases. Per germline, CDR1 SEHNR and CDR2 FQNEAQ (reference sequence). The CDR3 spans 17 residues. CDR3 DNA: TGTGCCAGCAGCTTGGGGGAGACTAGCGGGAGGACGAGGACCCAGTACTTC. Residues: CASSLGETSGRTRTQYF.

J is TRBJ1-1 and V is TRBV6-1; a possible D gene is TRBD1 (5 bases). Trimming removed 9 bases from V and 1 base from J, with 12 bases in between. Germline V lookup: CDR1 MNHNS, CDR2 SASEGT. The CDR3 runs to 13 residues. The CDR3 loop reads CASVLTENTEAFF. CDR3 DNA sequence: TGTGCCAGTGTACTGACAGAGAACACTGAAGCTTTCTTT.

This clone is labeled as medium-sized (0.01 to 0.1%). Other DNA sequences from this sample encode an identical CDR3 as well. This chain connects TRBV29-1 to TRBJ2-1; 8 nucleotides align to TRBD1. This CDR3 region has 13 residues. V dropped 7 bases and J dropped 0; count of bases not matched to a gene: 2. Germline V lookup: CDR1 SQVTM, CDR2 ANQGSEA. Here the CDR3 DNA reads TGCAGCGCCACAGGGGGCTCCTACAATGAGCAGTTCTTC. Translating it yields CSATGGSYNEQFF.

The genes are TRBV30 and TRBJ2-2, with TRBD1 identical over 10 bases. Unmatched junction bases numbered 11, after V lost 3 bases and J lost 4 bases. The CDR3 is 17 amino acids. Germline V gene data show CDR1 as GTSNPN and CDR2 as SVGIG (reference sequence). The CDR3: CAWRTGQGVFGTGELFF. In DNA form, the CDR3 reads TGTGCCTGGAGGACCGGACAGGGGGTATTCGGCACCGGGGAGCTGTTTTTT.

The genes are TRBV5-8 and TRBJ2-3; D gene uncertain. The germline gives CDR1 SGHTS, CDR2 YDEGEE. This CDR3 is 12 amino acids long. V was trimmed by 1 base and J by 2 bases, leaving 2 bases between them. DNA of the CDR3: TGTGCCAGCAGCTTGTACACAGATACGCAGTATTTT. Its protein is CASSLYTDTQYF.

This chain joins TRBV7-3 and TRBJ1-1; D might be TRBD1 (6 bases). This CDR3 has 13 amino acids. Between the trimmed V and J ends, which lost 4 bases and 1 base, there was a span of 7 bases. From germline, CDR1 is SGHTA and CDR2 FQGTGA. The DNA of the CDR3 is TGTGCCAGCAGCTGGGGACAGAACACTGAAGCTTTCTTT. This sequence encodes CASSWGQNTEAFF.

This chain links TRBV7-6 with TRBJ2-1; tentatively, D is TRBD2 (6 bases). CDR3 size: 18 residues. The germline gives CDR1 SGHVS, CDR2 FNYEAQ. V was trimmed by 5 bases and J by 7 bases, leaving 27 bases between them. The chain's CDR3 is CASSRPRGRVGGSNEQFF. The DNA for the CDR3 is TGTGCCAGCAGCCGACCAAGGGGACGGGTGGGAGGCTCAAATGAGCAGTTCTTC. Full variable domain (rest looked up from reference TRBV7-6 and TRBJ2-1): GAGVSQSPRYKVTKRGQDVALRCDPISGHVSLYWYRQALGQGPEFLTYFNYEAQQDKSGLPNDRFSAERPEGSISTLTIQRTEQRDSAMYRCASSRPRGRVGGSNEQFFGPGTRLTVL.

V is TRBV6-1 and J is TRBJ2-7; TRBD1 agrees at 7 bases. The CDR3 loop spans 15 amino acids. CDR1 MNHNS and CDR2 SASEGT come from the germline V gene. J lost 4 bases, V lost 3 bases, and 9 bases had no gene match. CDR3 in DNA: TGTGCCAGCAGTGAGTCGACAGGGACGGTGTACGAGCAGTACTTC. It yields the protein CASSESTGTVYEQYF.

This clone has just one count. The V gene is TRBV27, the J gene TRBJ1-5, with D tentatively TRBD1 (6 bases). The CDR3 spans 17 residues. Germline V lookup: CDR1 MNHEY, CDR2 SMNVEV (reference sequence). The ends were cut back, 2 bases at V and 5 bases at J, with 19 bases in the middle. The CDR3 DNA reads TGTGCCAGCAGTTTAAGGGGGGGAGGGGCAGGGGATCAGCCCCAGCATTTT. As protein: CASSLRGGGAGDQPQHF.

This rearrangement joins TRBV9 to TRBJ1-2; D is undetermined. Germline CDR1 reads SGDLS; CDR2 reads YYNGEE. This CDR3 region has 12 residues. V gave up 3 bases and J gave up 2 bases, with 5 bases separating them. Written as DNA, the CDR3 is TGTGCCAGCAGCGCGGGAAACTATGGCTACACCTTC. It encodes CASSAGNYGYTF.

The rearrangement joins TRBV5-1 to TRBJ1-2; D possibly corresponds to TRBD1 (6 bases). This CDR3 is 13 amino acids long. V was trimmed by 4 bases and J by 13 bases, leaving 20 bases between them. From germline, CDR1 is SGHRS and CDR2 YFSETQ. The CDR3 region is CASSPGGGAAATF. CDR3 DNA sequence: TGCGCCAGCAGCCCAGGCGGGGGGGCGGCTGCCACCTTC. The complete variable domain, with remaining parts taken from reference TRBV5-1 and TRBJ1-2, reads KAGVTQTPRYLIKTRGQQVTLSCSPISGHRSVSWYQQTPGQGLQFLFEYFSETQRNKGNFPGRFSGRQFSNSRSEMNVSTLELGDSALYLCASSPGGGAAATFGSGTRLTVV.